This T cell receptor (beta chain) derives from a study of T cell responses to AZD1222 COVID-19 vaccine. TCRdb's copy holds only in-frame clones and misses some; the assay was immunoSEQ multiplex PCR. The table gives some 150,000 clones; the top ten clones make up about 2.3% of it. Trimming shortened V by 3 bases and J by 4 bases, and 13 bases separated the two germline ends. The CDR3 totals 14 residues. CDR1 and CDR2 (germline): SGHTA, FQGNSA. The receptor comes from an adult in good health. The rearrangement links TRBV7-2 to TRBJ2-7; D unclear. The sequenced material came from peripheral blood. CDR3 bases: TGTGCCAGCAGCTTGACCTCAACCCGTTACGAGCAGTACTTC. This sequence encodes CASSLTSTRYEQYF.